This T cell receptor beta chain was documented in a study of beta chain features in type 1 diabetes (dated by TCRdb to between 2018 and 2020). Study-level background: No differences in mean age, gender distribution, total cell number or subset yield were found between patients and healthy donors. A total of approximately 110,000,000 sorted cells were examined across all samples, and a strong correlation was observed between cell number per subset and RNA yield. In the study, recently diagnosed type 1 diabetes patients and matched healthy donors were compared on the TCRB repertoires of their sorted circulating CD4+ T cell subsets. Naive and central memory subsets were obtained from all 30 or so donors, but regulatory and stem cell-like memory subsets were isolated from only 8 patients and about 8 healthy donors. What the authors observed across the whole study: Type 1 diabetes patients showed a moderate but significant shortening of TCRB CDR3 length in all four CD4+ subsets. Because cDNA was sequenced instead of genomic DNA, activated cells with high expression could be over-represented, although the groups did not differ in activation or CD3 levels. Only small numbers of individuals were included in the HLA sub-analyses, which left unresolved whether HLA type had any influence on TCRB rearrangement. Patients with type 1 diabetes made fewer insertions and deleted more nucleotides at VDJ recombination sites, implying thymic rearrangement abnormalities. Shorter templates might have been favored by PCR, but patient and control samples were amplified and corrected together, so both groups would have been affected equally by any skew. Naive, central memory and regulatory TCRB repertoires appeared to be more alike among patients than among healthy donors.

From each donor, a single peripheral blood sample of 90 to 150 mL on average was drawn into heparinised tubes. A BD FACSAria II and a panel including CD45RO, CCR7, CD25, CD127, CD95 and CD27 were used to sort naive, central memory, regulatory and stem cell-like memory CD4+ T cells. A purity above 98% was achieved for all sorted populations. Right away, PBMCs were isolated by Lymphoprep density gradient centrifugation and were stained directly, with no culture step. So that batch effects would be minimized, each experiment stained and sorted samples in pairs, pairing one healthy donor with one patient. All of the isolated RNA was reverse transcribed with the High Capacity cDNA Reverse Transcription Kit, so expressed TCRB transcripts were sequenced. Deep immunoSEQ sequencing was performed on naive, central memory and regulatory T cell samples, with an average of about 3.6 million total reads per sample. Sorted cells were lysed in RLT buffer and RNA was extracted with DNase-treated RNeasy Micro or Mini kits, depending on cell number. Each cell subset was processed separately to prevent cross-contamination, with patient and healthy donor samples processed together. The immunoSEQ multiplex PCR was used to amplify TCRB sequences from cDNA, generating 87-bp fragments that spanned the CDR3 region. Sequencing of the amplicons was performed on the Illumina HiSeq platform. The study's processing was this. Synthetic template baselines were used to correct PCR bias computationally, reads within Hamming distance 2 were collapsed, and singletons that could not be merged were discarded. Reads were aligned to IMGT to assign V, D and J genes, CDR3 length, and insertions or deletions at six rearrangement sites. Within each subset, clonotype counts were normalized to the number of sorted cells before true diversity and Gini coefficients were calculated with the tcR R package. The overlap coefficient, calculated on TCRB nucleotide sequences, was used to quantify repertoire sharing. Out-of-frame TCRB sequences from naive cells were analyzed to stand in for the pre-selection repertoire. TCRdb took over this immuneACCESS table, retaining in-frame rearrangements with V and J assigned. Such tables are incomplete; in checked studies, under half of the missing clones stem from an unresolved V gene, and the remainder is unexplained. V and J calls and clone size are as listed in that table; D and trimming were resolved from the DNA. The sample contains about 640,000 clones, 9.5% to 15% of them found a single time. The biggest ten clones account for more than 0.09% of the sample.

Clipping removes 3 bases from V and 7 bases from J, with 4 as the unmatched junction base count. Inclusive of the bounding cysteine and phenylalanine, the CDR3 is 13 residues long. Of all the DNA, just the CDR3 is kept, 39 bases in frame from base 1. CDR1 and CDR2 are drawn from the germline V gene: KGHSH, LQKENI. Concerning this clone: There is no known antigen for this receptor. No base quality information exists; no much larger clone differs at one position. The sample carries other DNA sequences with the same CDR3.

This TCR came from a man aged 25-45 years with type 1 diabetes. The V and J segments used are TRBV18 and TRBJ2-3, and TRBD1 aligns with 7 junction nucleotides. The sample taken for sequencing was naive CD4+ T cells from blood. The sample's cell subset or site label, in plain terms: true naive CD4+ T cells. The sequenced DNA is TGTGCCAGCTCACCGCCGGGACAGAATACGCAGTATTTT. It translates to CASSPPGQNTQYF.